This T cell receptor beta chain was captured by sequencing in a study of blood T cell repertoires in COVID-19. Recruits, aged about 18 to 89 years, lived in around 24 US areas. Profiling relied on immunoSEQ multiplex PCR, and the TCRdb table lists in-frame clones only, not all of them. The table has fewer than 350,000 clones, 90% seen once. The ends lost 1 base at V and 1 base at J; junction bases unmatched: 5. This CDR3 comprises 16 residues. The germline CDR1 and CDR2 sequences are SGHNT and YYREEE (reference sequence). The sequenced material came from PBMCs or T cells enriched from blood (not recorded which). The J gene is TRBJ1-1, the V gene TRBV5-4; 9 bases line up with TRBD1. This TCR came from a woman between 18 and 29 years old with acute COVID-19. The CDR3 DNA reads as TGTGCCAGCAGCTTGAGACAGGGGGTGGGGAACACTGAAGCTTTCTTT. Its protein is CASSLRQGVGNTEAFF.